This is a list of T cell receptor beta chains from one sample in a study of T cells expressing NK-cell markers. TCRdb re-called the 5' RACE reads, yielding one record per CDR3 amino acid sequence without DNA. This sample contains 400,000 to 450,000 distinct CDR3 sequences. The sequenced sample consisted of blood T cells: a sorted CD56 or NKG2C T cell subset, CD4+ or CD8+ T cells, or bulk PBMC T cells (not recorded which). All receptors come from a woman between 18 and 69 years old in good health. The CDR3 runs from the conserved cysteine through the conserved F or W.

len: 15
v_gene: TRBV5-5
j_gene: TRBJ2-2
CDR3aa: CASAAGIVDTGELFF

len: 13
v_gene: TRBV7-8
j_gene: TRBJ2-7
CDR3aa: CASSFGQGVEQYF

len: 14
v_gene: TRBV12-3/TRBV12-4
j_gene: TRBJ2-7
CDR3aa: CASSSQQGAHEQYF

len: 14
v_gene: TRBV27
j_gene: TRBJ2-5
CDR3aa: CASSLLPGIETQYF

len: 15
v_gene: TRBV7-6
j_gene: TRBJ1-6
CDR3aa: CASSLGQPHNSPLHF

len: 15
v_gene: TRBV6-2/TRBV6-3
j_gene: TRBJ1-1
CDR3aa: CASSRPAGLGTEAFF

len: 22
v_gene: TRBV11-1
j_gene: TRBJ2-3
CDR3aa: CASSLVPSGTSGIRRYTDTQYF

len: 16
v_gene: TRBV20-1
j_gene: TRBJ2-1
CDR3aa: CSARTPAGGRYNEQFF

len: 16
v_gene: TRBV18
j_gene: TRBJ1-5
CDR3aa: CASSPSQGASNQPQHF

len: 13
v_gene: TRBV12-3/TRBV12-4
j_gene: TRBJ1-1
CDR3aa: CASSLTGWAEAFF

len: 15
v_gene: TRBV18
j_gene: TRBJ2-5
CDR3aa: CASSPPLGTQETQYF

len: 13
v_gene: TRBV12-3/TRBV12-4
j_gene: TRBJ2-7
CDR3aa: CASSFPASYEQYF

len: 16
v_gene: TRBV5-1
j_gene: TRBJ2-7
CDR3aa: CASSTAPGLAGDEQYF

len: 16
v_gene: TRBV14
j_gene: TRBJ2-1
CDR3aa: CASSQDLWETYNEQFF

len: 13
v_gene: TRBV15
j_gene: TRBJ2-7
CDR3aa: CATSRVLAYEQYF

len: 18
v_gene: TRBV5-1
j_gene: TRBJ1-2
CDR3aa: CASSPNGQGARSHYGYTF

len: 14
v_gene: TRBV6-5
j_gene: TRBJ2-3
CDR3aa: CASSYRGAEDTQYF

len: 15
v_gene: TRBV5-4
j_gene: TRBJ1-1
CDR3aa: CASSFVGGWNTEAFF

len: 13
v_gene: TRBV6-2/TRBV6-3
j_gene: TRBJ1-2
CDR3aa: CASSYREDYGYTF

len: 15
v_gene: TRBV6-5
j_gene: TRBJ2-1
CDR3aa: CASSYGASGGNEQFF

len: 18
v_gene: TRBV20-1
j_gene: TRBJ2-4
CDR3aa: CSARGTLAGPVAKNIQYF

len: 15
v_gene: TRBV5-5
j_gene: TRBJ2-3
CDR3aa: CASSVGAGGLGTQYF

len: 11
v_gene: TRBV29-1
j_gene: TRBJ2-2
CDR3aa: CSCGQTGELFF

len: 16
v_gene: TRBV20-1
j_gene: TRBJ2-2
CDR3aa: CSARDGSGENTGELFF

len: 12
v_gene: TRBV25-1
j_gene: TRBJ2-7
CDR3aa: CASSEGPGEQYF

len: 14
v_gene: TRBV7-9
j_gene: TRBJ1-4
CDR3aa: CASSFITENEKLFF

len: 12
v_gene: TRBV12-3/TRBV12-4
j_gene: TRBJ2-3
CDR3aa: CASRGESDTQYF

len: 14
v_gene: TRBV12-3/TRBV12-4
j_gene: TRBJ1-1
CDR3aa: CASISQGLNTEAFF

len: 13
v_gene: TRBV4-3
j_gene: TRBJ1-1
CDR3aa: CASSQDRIGEAFF

len: 15
v_gene: TRBV7-9
j_gene: TRBJ1-1
CDR3aa: CASSPFQSQNTEAFF

len: 17
v_gene: TRBV20-1
j_gene: TRBJ2-3
CDR3aa: CSARVPLTGLVADTQYF

len: 15
v_gene: TRBV6-2/TRBV6-3
j_gene: TRBJ1-5
CDR3aa: CASSYGANSNQPQHF

len: 12
v_gene: TRBV29-1
j_gene: TRBJ2-1
CDR3aa: CSVEQDLGEQFF

len: 16
v_gene: TRBV4-3
j_gene: TRBJ2-3
CDR3aa: CASSQGTGWGTDTQYF

len: 17
v_gene: TRBV12-3/TRBV12-4
j_gene: TRBJ2-5
CDR3aa: CASSPRGLAGPQETQYF

len: 13
v_gene: TRBV6-1
j_gene: TRBJ1-2
CDR3aa: CASREGGDHGYTF

len: 17
v_gene: TRBV6-5
j_gene: TRBJ2-3
CDR3aa: CASSYSGLAGGPDTQYF

len: 14
v_gene: TRBV15
j_gene: TRBJ1-2
CDR3aa: CATSRDQGVYGYTF

len: 14
v_gene: TRBV29-1
j_gene: TRBJ1-2
CDR3aa: CSVEDLGQGYVFTF

len: 13
v_gene: TRBV28
j_gene: TRBJ2-7
CDR3aa: CASSLSAEYEQYF